The source of this T cell receptor beta chain is a study of blood T cells in healthy people across ages (dated by TCRdb to between 2014 and 2017). Background for the entire study: Template switching captured roughly one uniquely barcoded TCR beta cDNA molecule per two T cells in model experiments. Using the same blood draw, the study looked at two additional independent replicas of 1 million unique cDNA reads for two donors, one aged 18 to 30 and the other aged 80 or older. To track age-related changes in TCR beta repertoire diversity, the study relied on deep sequencing normalized with unique cDNA molecular identifiers. The donors were divided into four age groups: young (average roughly 17 years), middle-aged (about 39), aged (approximately 62) and long-lived (more than 75). To avoid experimental bias, donors of different ages were spread randomly across the sequencing lanes.

The paper's findings and limits, for the study overall: The percentage of naive T cells measured by flow cytometry correlated strongly with observed TCR beta diversity. Compared with the aged group, the long-lived group had more naive CD4+ T cells, fewer expanded clones and increased TCR diversity, suggesting age selection. As age increased, observed TCR beta diversity per million T cells dropped in a roughly linear way, and a significant reduction was already evident by age around 41. Total diversity estimates from one million sequenced T cells were considered lower bounds and underestimates. Donor CMV infection status was unknown, potentially confounding age-related changes in expanded clonotypes. Bulk unsorted PBMC profiling prevented conclusive comparison of naive and antigen-experienced compartments.

The approximately 40 donors, aged about 6 to 100 years, were systemically healthy Caucasian individuals from Russia. Each donor gave 8 to 10 milliliters of peripheral blood, drawn into EDTA-treated Vacutainer tubes. Ficoll-Paque density-gradient centrifugation was used to isolate PBMCs, with at least 7 million per sample. Total RNA was extracted from PBMCs with Trizol reagent, with at least 5 micrograms obtained per sample. The percentages of naive CD45RAhigh/CD27high T cells were determined by flow cytometry on a PBMC aliquot from every donor. From its cysteine to its phenylalanine, the CDR3 spans 16 amino acids. The CDR3 DNA has 48 bases and is translated from base 1. V loses 1 base of germline sequence and J loses 1 base, and the interval between the two ends is 11 bases. Looking up the germline V gene yields CDR1 MNHEY and CDR2 SVGEGT. Receptor libraries were prepared by 5' RACE. The data were produced on an Illumina HiSeq 2500. A second about 7 to 12 cycle PCR used a sample-barcoded 5' primer and a J-beta primer mix. A template-switch 5' adaptor carrying 12 random nucleotides introduced a unique molecular identifier onto each TCR beta cDNA molecule. At least 2.5 million CDR3-containing paired-end reads were obtained from each sample. All of the RNA was converted into first-strand cDNA using the Mint cDNA synthesis kit, with a TRBC-specific oligonucleotide serving as the primer. Following uracil-DNA glycosylase treatment, all cDNA underwent a first 18-cycle PCR with the universal primers M1SS and BC2_uni_R. On the authors' methods: For normalization, 1 million high-quality reads were randomly selected from each sample, with every read carrying a distinct molecular identifier. Instead of being binned into consensus sequences, reads with shared molecular identifiers were discarded. MiTCR, set to a Q25 quality threshold and the strictest error-elimination algorithm, was used for CDR3 identification, clonotype clustering and error correction. Lower-bound total TCR beta diversity was estimated with a nonparametric unseen species model using Euler transformation. Through fastp at Q25 and MiXCR, TCRdb rebuilt clones from the public reads, retaining in-frame beta chains. Each CDR3 protein appears once, grouped with its most common genes and DNA. The V and J calls follow TCRdb's processing rather than the paper's. In this sample the table shows some 1.4 million distinct CDR3 sequences, roughly 45% of which occur a single time. The ten largest make up 7% to 9.5% of the sample.

This clonotype has a handful of counts. It lacks a known antigen. It has no much larger one-base neighbor in the sample; base qualities were not kept. Specimen: blood. The chain was built from TRBV6-2 or TRBV6-3 and TRBJ2-1; confidence is insufficient to name the D gene. This clonotype originated in a woman in her late teens or twenties in good health. CDR3 protein: CASSYWVGQSYNEQFF. The DNA reads as follows: TGTGCCAGCAGTTACTGGGTGGGCCAATCCTACAATGAGCAGTTCTTC.